A selection of T cell receptor beta chains follows, all from one sample in a study of a mutant IDH1 vaccine in newly diagnosed glioma. No antigen has been identified for these receptors. Produced via immunoSEQ multiplex PCR; TCRdb's table is partial and in-frame only. The table includes tens of thousands of clones, around 81% detected once. The material was PBMCs, obtained from a glioma patient whose treatment included an IDH1 peptide vaccine. These TCRs come from a woman in her thirties or forties with glioma. Some clones in this sample may be carry-over from other donors' samples. Each CDR3 is given with its conserved first and last residue. A D gene is named only where the DNA matches it firmly. A row's size may be missing; if present it is once, few, many or a size class.

cdr3_nt: TGCGCCAGCAGCTTGGCAGGGTATAACACAGATACGCAGTATTTT
cdr3_aa: CASSLAGYNTDTQYF
d_call: .
j_call: TRBJ2-3
clone_size: .
v_call: TRBV5-1

cdr3_nt: TGTGCCAGCAGTAGCCGGATGGGACTCCAGTACTTC
cdr3_aa: CASSSRMGLQYF
d_call: .
j_call: TRBJ2-7
clone_size: .
v_call: TRBV6-5

cdr3_nt: TGCAGTGGCGAGGTCTACAATGAGCAGTTCTTC
cdr3_aa: CSGEVYNEQFF
d_call: .
j_call: TRBJ2-1
clone_size: .
v_call: TRBV20-1

cdr3_nt: TGTGCCACCACAATCGGGATTCGGGGCTACGAGCAGTACTTC
cdr3_aa: CATTIGIRGYEQYF
d_call: .
j_call: TRBJ2-7
clone_size: .
v_call: TRBV2

cdr3_nt: TGTGCCACCCACCAAGGGGTACATGGCTACACCTTC
cdr3_aa: CATHQGVHGYTF
d_call: .
j_call: TRBJ1-2
clone_size: .
v_call: TRBV27

cdr3_nt: TGTGCCAGCAGTTCGACAGGCATGAACACTGAAGCTTTCTTT
cdr3_aa: CASSSTGMNTEAFF
d_call: .
j_call: TRBJ1-1
clone_size: .
v_call: TRBV7-8

cdr3_nt: TGTGCTAGTGGTTTGGTAGGCGGCGGGGGCGAAGTAGGCAACATTCAGTACTTC
cdr3_aa: CASGLVGGGGEVGNIQYF
d_call: .
j_call: TRBJ2-4
clone_size: .
v_call: TRBV12-5

cdr3_nt: TGTGCCAGTAGTATACTGCGGGATGGCTACACCTTC
cdr3_aa: CASSILRDGYTF
d_call: .
j_call: TRBJ1-2
clone_size: .
v_call: TRBV19

cdr3_nt: TGTGCCAGCAGCCCGGGACAGGTCCTTTGGGAGACCCAGTACTTC
cdr3_aa: CASSPGQVLWETQYF
d_call: TRBD1
j_call: TRBJ2-5
clone_size: .
v_call: TRBV7-3

cdr3_nt: TGCGCCAGCAGCCAAGACTTACAGGGCGCGAATTCACCCCTCCACTTT
cdr3_aa: CASSQDLQGANSPLHF
d_call: .
j_call: TRBJ1-6
clone_size: .
v_call: TRBV4-3

cdr3_nt: TGTGCCAGTAGTGGTCAGGGGTACACCGGGGAGCTGTTTTTT
cdr3_aa: CASSGQGYTGELFF
d_call: .
j_call: TRBJ2-2
clone_size: once
v_call: TRBV19

cdr3_nt: TGCAGCTACCTGAGGCAGCGGGAGCAGTTCTTC
cdr3_aa: CSYLRQREQFF
d_call: .
j_call: TRBJ2-1
clone_size: .
v_call: TRBV29-1

cdr3_nt: TGTGCCAGCAGCCAAGGTGGGGGGCGCGGGAATCAGCCCCAGCATTTT
cdr3_aa: CASSQGGGRGNQPQHF
d_call: .
j_call: TRBJ1-5
clone_size: .
v_call: TRBV28

cdr3_nt: TGTGCCACTTCCCACCCTAGCGGGGGGACTACAGATACGCAGTATTTT
cdr3_aa: CATSHPSGGTTDTQYF
d_call: TRBD2
j_call: TRBJ2-3
clone_size: .
v_call: TRBV11-2

cdr3_nt: TGTGCCAGCAGCTTGGCTCACAATCAGCCCCAGCATTTT
cdr3_aa: CASSLAHNQPQHF
d_call: .
j_call: TRBJ1-5
clone_size: .
v_call: TRBV5-4

cdr3_nt: TGTGCCAGCAGCTTAATCGGGACTAGCGGGATTAGCACAGATACGCAGTATTTT
cdr3_aa: CASSLIGTSGISTDTQYF
d_call: TRBD2
j_call: TRBJ2-3
clone_size: .
v_call: TRBV7-9

cdr3_nt: TGTGCCAGCAGTTTATCGCGCCCTTTTAATGAAGCTTTCTTT
cdr3_aa: CASSLSRPFNEAFF
d_call: .
j_call: TRBJ1-1
clone_size: once
v_call: TRBV27